The 5 T cell receptor beta chains reported below all come from one sample, sequenced in a study of T cell repertoires in aging, cancer and after chemotherapy. Peripheral blood genomic DNA, not sorted cells or RNA, was the template. A mixed TRB-A/B primer pool amplified rearranged TRB by multiplex touch-down PCR. From the multiplex PCR reads, TCRdb called clonotypes with MiXCR, one entry per CDR3 protein. The table shows under 550 distinct CDR3 sequences, with under 40% occurring only once. The specimen sequenced was blood. The receptors stem from a human donor with a blood cancer.

By share, this clonotype ranks as medium-sized (0.01 to 0.1%). The chain carries TRBV6-2 or TRBV6-3 and TRBJ1-5; TRBD1 is a possible D gene (5 bases). Between the trimmed V and J ends, which lost 5 bases and 1 base, there was a span of 15 bases. Germline lookup yields CDR1 MNHEY and CDR2 SVGEGT. This CDR3 is 16 amino acids long. CDR3 sequence reads: CASSLWGEGSNQPQHF. The CDR3 bases are TGTGCCAGCAGTCTCTGGGGAGAGGGGAGCAATCAGCCCCAGCATTTT.

Judged by abundance, this clonotype is large (0.1 to 1%). The rearrangement links TRBV10-2 to TRBJ2-1; 10 bases agree with TRBD2. The CDR3 spans 15 residues. From germline, CDR1 is WSHSY and CDR2 SAAADI. J was trimmed by 2 bases and V by 5 bases; bases with no gene match: 3. As DNA, the CDR3 is TGCGCCAGCAGTAGGACTAGCGGCGCCTACAATGAGCAGTTCTTC. It translates to CASSRTSGAYNEQFF.

This clonotype is medium-sized within its sample. J is TRBJ1-1 and V is TRBV12-5, with TRBD1 matching 7 bases. J lost 1 base, V lost 5 bases, and 7 bases had no gene match. The CDR3 sequence is 15 residues long. Germline CDR1 is LGHNT and CDR2 is FRNRAP. DNA of the CDR3: TGTGCTAGTGGTCCCCGCAGGGGGGCGAACACTGAAGCTTTCTTT. Its protein product is CASGPRRGANTEAFF.

By share, this clonotype counts as large. The J gene is TRBJ2-2, the V gene TRBV7-2; 10 bases are a match to TRBD2. Germline CDR1 is SGHTA and CDR2 is FQGNSA. This CDR3 has 15 amino acids. After removal of 5 bases from V and 7 bases from J, the junction contained 7 bases not matched to a gene. This CDR3 is CASSQRGGRDGELFF. The DNA of the CDR3 is TGTGCCAGCAGCCAGCGGGGGGGCCGTGACGGGGAGCTGTTTTTT.

By share, this clonotype counts as medium-sized. V gene TRBV7-9 combines with J gene TRBJ1-6; the match to TRBD1 covers 7 bases. V dropped 10 bases and J dropped 9; count of bases not matched to a gene: 9. The CDR3 spans 13 residues. Germline assignment: CDR1 SEHNR and CDR2 FQNEAQ (reference sequence). This CDR3 reads CATSRGDLSPLHF. CDR3 nucleotides: TGTGCCACTTCCAGGGGGGATCTTTCACCCCTCCACTTT. Variable domain in full (rest from reference TRBV7-9 and TRBJ1-6): DTGVSQNPRHKITKRGQNVTFRCDPISEHNRLYWYRQTLGQGPEFLTYFQNEAQLEKSRLLSDRFSAERPKGSFSTLEIQRTEQGDSAMYLCATSRGDLSPLHFGNGTRLTVT.